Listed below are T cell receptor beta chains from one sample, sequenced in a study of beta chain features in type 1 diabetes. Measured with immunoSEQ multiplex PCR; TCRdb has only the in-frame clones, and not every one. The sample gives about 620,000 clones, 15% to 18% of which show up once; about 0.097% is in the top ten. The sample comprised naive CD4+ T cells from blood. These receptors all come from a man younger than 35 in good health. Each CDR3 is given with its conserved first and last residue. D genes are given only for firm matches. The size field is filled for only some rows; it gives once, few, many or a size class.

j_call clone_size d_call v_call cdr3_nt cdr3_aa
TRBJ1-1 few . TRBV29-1 TGCAGCGTTGAAGATACCGGGGGAGCTTTCTTT CSVEDTGGAFF
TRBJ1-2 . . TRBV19 TGTGCCAGTAGTATAGATCGCGGACAGAGACCCTATGGCTACACCTTC CASSIDRGQRPYGYTF
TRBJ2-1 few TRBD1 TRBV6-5 TGTGCCAGCAAAGGGACCGGGACAGGGGACAATGAGCAGTTCTTC CASKGTGTGDNEQFF
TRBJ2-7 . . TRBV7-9 TGTGCCAGCAGCTTAACCGGGATTCCCTACGAGCAGTACTTC CASSLTGIPYEQYF
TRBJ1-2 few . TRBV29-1 TGCAGCGTTCGGTCCTATGGCTACACCTTC CSVRSYGYTF
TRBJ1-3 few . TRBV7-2 TGTGCCAGCAGTCTTCAACAGCTCTCCTCTGGAAACACCATATATTTT CASSLQQLSSGNTIYF
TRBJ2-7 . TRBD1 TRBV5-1 TGCGCCAGCGGCACTTTCCGGGACAGGCACTACGAGCAGTACTTC CASGTFRDRHYEQYF
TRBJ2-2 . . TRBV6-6 TGTGCCAGCAAAGGGGCGAACACCGGGGAGCTGTTTTTT CASKGANTGELFF
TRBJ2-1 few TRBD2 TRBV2 TGTGCCAGCAGGATGACTAGCGGGAGTAGGGGTTCCTACAATGAGCAGTTCTTC CASRMTSGSRGSYNEQFF
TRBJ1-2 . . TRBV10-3 TGTGCCATCAGTGAGCAGCAAGGGGCCGACTATGGCTACACCTTC CAISEQQGADYGYTF
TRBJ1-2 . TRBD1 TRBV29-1 TGCAGCGTTGAAAAGGGACAGTCAAACTATGGCTACACCTTC CSVEKGQSNYGYTF
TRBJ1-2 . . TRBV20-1 TGCAGTGCTAGTGTAGGGAATGGCTACACCTTC CSASVGNGYTF
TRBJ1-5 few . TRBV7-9 TGTGCCAGCAGCTTAGTGGGGACGAATCAGCCCCAGCATTTT CASSLVGTNQPQHF
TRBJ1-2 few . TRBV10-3 TGTGCCATCAGTGAGTTAAGGACCGATGGCTACACCTTC CAISELRTDGYTF
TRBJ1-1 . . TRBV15 TGTGCCACCTGCCGTTACTCGAACACTGAAGCTTTCTTT CATCRYSNTEAFF
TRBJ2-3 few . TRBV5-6 TGTGCCAGCAGCTTGAACAGCTTAACAGATACGCAGTATTTT CASSLNSLTDTQYF
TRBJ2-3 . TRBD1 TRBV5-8 TGTGCCAGCAGCCCCGGACAGGGGAAGTACACAGATACGCAGTATTTT CASSPGQGKYTDTQYF
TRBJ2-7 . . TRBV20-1 TGCAGTGCTAGCCGGGCCTACGAGCAGTACTTC CSASRAYEQYF
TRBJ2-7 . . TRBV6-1 TGTGCCAGCAGTGCCTCATCCTACGAGCAGTACTTC CASSASSYEQYF
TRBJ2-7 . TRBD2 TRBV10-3 TGTGCCACCGGACTAGCGGGGGGCCCCTACGAGCAGTACTTC CATGLAGGPYEQYF
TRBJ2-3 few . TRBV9 TGTGCCAGCAGCGTTATAGCGGATTTCACAGATACGCAGTATTTT CASSVIADFTDTQYF
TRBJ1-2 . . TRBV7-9 TGTGCCAGCACCCAATCCGGAGCCGCCTATGGCTACACCTTC CASTQSGAAYGYTF
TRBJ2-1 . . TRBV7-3 TGTGCCAGCAGCTTCCGGGGGTCTGAGCAGTTCTTC CASSFRGSEQFF
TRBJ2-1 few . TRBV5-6 TGTGCCAGCAGCCGAGTTAATTCCGAGTTCTTC CASSRVNSEFF
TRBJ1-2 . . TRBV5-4 TGTGCCAGCACCTCACGGCTGCCCTTTGGCTACACCTTC CASTSRLPFGYTF
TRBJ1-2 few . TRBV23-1 TGCGCCAGCACTTCTATGGAAAGCCGGTGGGGCTACACCTTC CASTSMESRWGYTF
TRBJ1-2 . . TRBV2 TGTGCCAGCATAGGCCGGCTTATCTATGGCTACACCTTC CASIGRLIYGYTF
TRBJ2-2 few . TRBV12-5 TGTGCTAGTGGTTTGGGTCTGATAGGAAACACCGGGGAGCTGTTTTTT CASGLGLIGNTGELFF
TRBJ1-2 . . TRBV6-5 TGTGCCAGCAGTTACCACGGTTCTTATGGCTACACCTTC CASSYHGSYGYTF
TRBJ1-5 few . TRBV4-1 TGCGCCAGCAGCCAAGGGGAAAGGGTCAATCAGCCCCAGCATTTT CASSQGERVNQPQHF
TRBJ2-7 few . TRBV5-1 TGCGCCAGCAGCGGAACACGGGACGGCGCTACCTACGAGCAGTACTTC CASSGTRDGATYEQYF
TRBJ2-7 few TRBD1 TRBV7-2 TGTGCCAGCAGCCCCGACAGGGGGAGGAACGAGCAGTACTTC CASSPDRGRNEQYF
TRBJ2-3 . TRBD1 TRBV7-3 TGTGCCAGCAGCTGGACAGGGGACATGGCAGATACGCAGTATTTT CASSWTGDMADTQYF
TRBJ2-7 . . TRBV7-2 TGTGCCAGCAGCTTCAAGGCCGACAAAGCCTACGAGCAGTACTTC CASSFKADKAYEQYF
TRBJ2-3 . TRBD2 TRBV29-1 TGCAGCGTTGAAGCGGGCGCTAGCGGTTGGGTGGTGGATACGCAGTATTTT CSVEAGASGWVVDTQYF
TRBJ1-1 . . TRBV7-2 TGTGCCAGCACCCCTCAGGGAGGCGACACTGAAGCTTTCTTT CASTPQGGDTEAFF
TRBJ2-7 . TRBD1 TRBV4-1 TGCGCCAGCAGCCCCCGCCCACAGGGGAAGACGTACGAGCAGTACTTC CASSPRPQGKTYEQYF
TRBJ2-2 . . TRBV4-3 TGCGCCAGCAGCCGAGAAAGGCGCAGGGCGAACACCGGGGAGCTGTTTTTT CASSRERRRANTGELFF
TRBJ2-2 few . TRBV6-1 TGTGCCAGCAGTGTAGACTTGATCACCGGGGAGCTGTTTTTT CASSVDLITGELFF
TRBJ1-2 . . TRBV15 TGTGCCACCAGCAGATGGGGCACCAACTATGGCTACACCTTC CATSRWGTNYGYTF
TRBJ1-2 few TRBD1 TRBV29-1 TGCAGCGTTGAAGATCTAGGACAGGCACGGGGCTACACCTTC CSVEDLGQARGYTF
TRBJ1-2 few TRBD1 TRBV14 TGTGCCAGCACCCTCCTGCCGGGACAGGAATATGGCTACACCTTC CASTLLPGQEYGYTF
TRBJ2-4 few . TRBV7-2 TGTGCCAGCGCCAAGGGGGGCGCCAAAAACATTCAGTACTTC CASAKGGAKNIQYF
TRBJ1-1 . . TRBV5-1 TGCGCCAGCAGCTCCCACTTGTTCGGCGCGAACACTGAAGCTTTCTTT CASSSHLFGANTEAFF
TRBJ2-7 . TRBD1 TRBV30 TGTGCCTGGCGCCGCCAGGCGGCGACAGGGTACGAGCAGTACTTC CAWRRQAATGYEQYF
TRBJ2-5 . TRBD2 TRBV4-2 TGTGCCAGCAGCCAAGGGAGTAGCGGGGGGGCCCTTGAGACCCAGTACTTC CASSQGSSGGALETQYF
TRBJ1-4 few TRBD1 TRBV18 TGTGCCAGCTCATTTTCCATGGGACAGGCGAATGAAAAACTGTTTTTT CASSFSMGQANEKLFF